A single sample is the source of the 14 T cell receptor beta chains below, sequenced in a study of T cells in women clearing cervical HPV infection. The data were produced by immunoSEQ multiplex PCR, yet TCRdb's version contains in-frame clones alone and is incomplete. This listing includes 25,000 to 35,000 clones. Material: blood buffy coat. Every receptor here comes from a woman between 18 and 70 years old with a cervical HPV16 infection that either progressed to CIN3+ or cleared (not recorded which).

Remarks on this clone: The read ends 3 residues before the CDR3 terminus; that terminus is restored from the germline J gene. The rearrangement joins TRBV13 to TRBJ1-1; a possible D gene is TRBD1 (5 bases). Between the trimmed V and J ends, which lost 5 bases and 4 bases, there was a span of 11 bases. From germline, CDR1 is PRHDT and CDR2 FYEKMQ (reference sequence). CDR3 size: 13 residues. Incomplete CDR3 DNA: TGTGCCAGCAGCCCCTTAAGGGGCACTGAA. This sequence encodes CASSPLRGTE. The full CDR3 reads CASSPLRGTEAFF.

With regard to this clone: The CDR3 goes on 3 residues after the read ends, and that part is filled in from the germline J gene. The rearrangement joins TRBV12-3 or TRBV12-4 to TRBJ2-1; 12 bases match TRBD2. CDR3 length equals 17 residues. V was pared by 5 bases and J by 4 bases, with 9 bases of the junction left unmatched. The part of the CDR3 DNA that was read is TGTGCCAGCAGTCCCCGAAGACTAGCGGGGGTTTACAATGAG. Translating gives CASSPRRLAGVYNE. The CDR3 in its entirety is CASSPRRLAGVYNEQFF.

On this clone: One junction end does not reproduce the germline sequence, and a read error may be involved. Sequencing ends 3 residues short of the CDR3 end; the germline J gene provides the rest. The J gene is TRBJ1-3, the V gene TRBV2; D not resolved. CDR1 is SNHLY and CDR2 is FYNNEI in the germline V gene. The CDR3 is made up of 13 amino acids. This CDR3 reads CASREGAGNTIYF. The CDR3 bases that were read are TGTGCCAGCAGGGAAGGAGCCGGAAACACC.

Concerning this clone: The read is 3 residues too short to cover the CDR3 end, so that end is filled in from the germline J gene. The chain has TRBV7-6 and TRBJ2-5; TRBD2 matches 8 bases. This CDR3 is 15 amino acids long. Germline CDR1 is SGHVS and CDR2 is FNYEAQ. The V segment lost 5 bases and the J segment 4 bases; nucleotides outside the gene matches: 9. The CDR3 reads CASSPGSGELETQYF. The DNA read from the CDR3 is TGTGCCAGCAGCCCCGGTAGCGGGGAGTTAGAGACC.

Details on this clone: The read comes to an end 3 residues before the CDR3 does, leaving the germline J gene to fill in the end. The chain couples TRBV7-8 to TRBJ2-5; 14 bases fit TRBD2. V was pared by 4 bases and J by 5 bases, with 9 bases of the junction left unmatched. From germline, CDR1 is SGHVS and CDR2 FQNEAQ. The CDR3 sequence is 17 residues long. The CDR3: CASSSYRLAGGRETQYF. CDR3 DNA, as far as it was read: TGTGCCAGCAGCTCTTACAGACTAGCGGGGGGGCGGGAGACC.

Worth noting for this clone: The read terminates 3 residues before the CDR3 end, so the remaining end is supplied by the germline J gene. The chain is built from TRBV7-9 and TRBJ2-4; D is unclear. The CDR3 has 15 amino acids. Germline assignment: CDR1 SEHNR and CDR2 FQNEAQ (reference sequence). The CDR3 bases that were read are TGTGCCAGCAGCTTAGCTGTACTCAGTAACTATGGT. This codes for CASSLAVLSNYG. The full CDR3 sequence reads CASSLAVLSNYGQYF.

In regard to this clone: The read stops 3 residues short of the end of the CDR3; the missing end is completed from the germline J gene. The chain is built from TRBV20-1 and TRBJ2-3, with 10 positions matching TRBD2. CDR1 is DFQATT, CDR2 SNEGSKA, per germline (reference sequence). J was trimmed by 6 bases and V by 0 bases; bases with no gene match: 9. CDR3 size: 16 residues. The CDR3 loop reads CSARDVKAGGRDTQYF. Incomplete CDR3 DNA: TGCAGTGCTAGAGATGTAAAAGCGGGGGGGCGGGATACG.

Worth noting for this clone: With the read ending 3 residues before the CDR3 end, the germline J gene is used to fill in that end. V gene TRBV7-6 combines with J gene TRBJ2-3; 15 positions agree with TRBD2. Germline assignment: CDR1 SGHVS and CDR2 FNYEAQ. The CDR3 runs 17 residues. CDR3 DNA, as far as it was read: TGTGCCAGCAGTCATGGACTAGCGGGGGGGCCTAGGGAGACG. Its protein product is CASSHGLAGGPRET. The entire CDR3 is CASSHGLAGGPRETQYF.

On this clone: The read halts 3 residues ahead of the CDR3 end, with the missing end drawn from the germline J gene. The rearrangement links TRBV30 to TRBJ1-2, with D perhaps TRBD1 (6 bases). The germline gives CDR1 GTSNPN, CDR2 SVGIG (reference sequence). This CDR3 is built from 13 residues. CDR3 residues: CAWSGYTRGGYTF. The part of the CDR3 DNA that was read is TGTGCCTGGAGTGGCTACACCAGGGGAGGC.

Note on this clone: Coverage ceases 3 residues before the CDR3 finishes, and the germline J gene fills in the end. The chain uses TRBV27 and TRBJ2-3; D is unresolved. The V end lost 6 bases, the J end lost 2 bases, and 12 bases lay between the germline ends. Germline CDR1 MNHEY, CDR2 SMNVEV (reference sequence). The CDR3 has 14 amino acids. The CDR3 is CASSSLGLTDTQYF. Partial CDR3 DNA: TGTGCCAGCAGCTCTCTAGGCCTCACAGATACG.

A word on this clone: Read coverage stops 3 residues before the CDR3 terminus; the germline J gene supplies the remainder. The chain is built from TRBV2 and TRBJ2-7; no clear D. This CDR3 is built from 11 residues. Germline V gene sequence: CDR1 SNHLY, CDR2 FYNNEI. V lost 6 bases, J lost 1 base, and 4 bases lay in between. CDR3 in amino acids: CASRQSYEQYF. The sequenced part of the CDR3 DNA is TGTGCCAGCAGGCAGTCCTACGAG.

Remarks on this clone: Read sequence stops 3 residues before the CDR3 end, and the germline J gene provides the missing end. The V gene is TRBV5-4, the J gene TRBJ1-1; D gene ambiguous. V was cut by 2 bases and J by 4 bases, with 12 bases left in between. Per the germline V gene, CDR1 is SGHNT and CDR2 is YYREEE (reference sequence). This CDR3 comprises 14 residues. Incomplete CDR3 DNA: TGTGCCAGCAGCTTTGGGCAGCTTACCACTGAA. Protein: CASSFGQLTTE. The full CDR3 reads CASSFGQLTTEAFF.

Comment on this clone: The CDR3 goes on 3 residues after the read ends, and that part is filled in from the germline J gene. This chain connects TRBV7-8 to TRBJ2-7; D is possibly TRBD2 (6 bases). Germline lookup yields CDR1 SGHVS and CDR2 FQNEAQ. V was trimmed by 4 bases and J by 2 bases, leaving 9 bases between them. The CDR3 has 13 residues. CDR3 DNA, as far as it was read: TGTGCCAGCAGCTCGGGACTGACCTACGAG. It codes for CASSSGLTYE. The whole CDR3 protein is CASSSGLTYEQYF.

This clone is identified as medium-sized from frequency. The read ends 3 residues before the CDR3 terminus; that terminus is restored from the germline J gene. V usage is TRBV9 and J usage is TRBJ1-2, with TRBD1 as a possible D gene (5 bases). The CDR3 contains 16 residues. Germline values: CDR1 SGDLS, CDR2 YYNGEE. Trimming pared 0 bases from V and 3 bases from J, leaving 15 bases between. The DNA read from the CDR3 is TGTGCCAGCAGCGTAGGGAGTTGGGGGACTGACTATGGC. Encoded protein: CASSVGSWGTDYG. The entire CDR3 sequence reads CASSVGSWGTDYGYTF. Together with reference TRBV9 and TRBJ1-2, the CDR3 gives the full variable domain: DSGVTQTPKHLITATGQRVTLRCSPRSGDLSVYWYQQSLDQGLQFLIQYYNGEERAKGNILERFSAQQFPDLHSELNLSSLELGDSALYFCASSVGSWGTDYGYTFGSGTRLTVV.